These 27 T cell receptor beta chains were all obtained from the same sample, sequenced in a study of tumor and adjacent non-tumor tissue in lung cancer. A modified ARM-PCR protocol with three rounds of nested PCR amplified TCRbeta. TCRdb reanalysed the multiplex PCR reads using MiXCR and keeps one entry per CDR3 protein. This sample yields roughly 48,000 distinct CDR3 sequences, of which about two thirds are seen a single time; about 32% belongs to the top ten. RNA was extracted from bulk tissue without any cell sorting. Distant lung tissue was collected more than 3 cm away from the tumor edge. Sequenced input: distant non-tumor lung tissue. These TCRs come from a woman in her 70s with non-small cell lung cancer.

The chain combines TRBV6-6 with TRBJ2-5; 7 positions match TRBD1. CDR1 is MNHNY, CDR2 SVGAGI, per germline (reference sequence). V shed 6 bases, J shed 3 bases, and the junction held 25 bases outside the gene matches. The CDR3 is made up of 20 amino acids. This CDR3 reads CASRRSGILQGGRIKETQYF. The CDR3 nucleotides read TGTGCCAGCAGACGATCCGGAATATTACAAGGGGGCAGGATTAAAGAGACCCAGTACTTC.

For this clonotype: A read error may be the cause here, since a much bigger clone is one base away. The conserved closing phenylalanine or tryptophan is absent in this CDR3, likely reflecting a read error. In DNA, the CDR3 is TGTGCCAGCAGTTTCAGGACAGGCGGCACCGGGGAGCTGTTTTCT. Its translation: CASSFRTGGTGELFS. The chain combines TRBV12-3 or TRBV12-4 with TRBJ2-2, with 7 bases identical to TRBD1. CDR3 length equals 15 residues. J gave up 4 bases and V 3 bases, and 5 bases lay outside the gene matches.

Worth noting for this clonotype: The conserved phenylalanine or tryptophan is not found at the CDR3 terminus, so this likely reflects a read error. J is TRBJ2-5 and V is TRBV28; D may correspond to TRBD1 or TRBD2 (5 bases each). CDR1 is MDHEN, CDR2 SYDVKM, per germline. The CDR3 sequence is 13 residues long. CDR3 loop: CAISGGTTETQYL. The DNA of the CDR3 is TGTGCCATCAGTGGGGGAACCACTGAGACCCAGTACCTC.

With regard to this clonotype: At one end the junction does not follow the germline gene, possibly because of a read error. The rearrangement links TRBV20-1 to TRBJ2-5; maybe TRBD2 (5 bases). The CDR3 sequence is 12 residues long. The germline CDR1 and CDR2 sequences are DFQATT and SNEGSKA (reference sequence). CDR3 region: CSVRASQETQYF. The CDR3 region has the DNA TGCAGTGTTAGAGCTAGCCAAGAGACCCAGTACTTT.

As concerns this clonotype: This clone may be a read error of a much larger clone one base away. The chain links TRBV24-1 to TRBJ2-7; the match to TRBD1 covers 9 bases. The V gene end was trimmed by 7 bases and the J gene end by 5 bases; junction bases not matched to a gene: 8. This CDR3 has 14 residues. Germline lookup yields CDR1 KGHDR and CDR2 SFDVKD. CDR3 nucleotides: TGTGCCACCAGCACCGGACAGGGGATCGACGAGCAGTACTTC. This encodes CATSTGQGIDEQYF.

Comment on this clonotype: The missing conserved phenylalanine or tryptophan at the end of this CDR3 makes a read error likely. J is TRBJ2-7 and V is TRBV11-2; 12 nucleotides align to TRBD2. The V segment lost 0 bases and the J segment 5 bases; nucleotides outside the gene matches: 5. Per germline, CDR1 SGHAT and CDR2 FQNNGV. The CDR3 totals 16 residues. CDR3 loop: CASSLEALAGGHEQYS. CDR3 nucleotides: TGTGCCAGCAGCTTAGAGGCTCTAGCGGGAGGGCACGAGCAGTACTCC.

Comments on this clonotype: Since a much larger clone is just one base distant, this may be a read error. The chain carries TRBV5-1 and TRBJ1-6; 12 bases are shared with TRBD1. Germline loops: CDR1 SGHRS, CDR2 YFSETQ. CDR3 length: 15 residues. Here the CDR3 DNA reads TGCCCCAGCAGCCCGGGACAGGGGGCAAATTCACCCCTCCACTTT. Its translation is CPSSPGQGANSPLHF.

The table lists this clonotype with many counts. A junction boundary mismatches the germline segment, possibly from a read error. The chain joins TRBV28 to TRBJ1-5; no clear D. Germline values: CDR1 MDHEN, CDR2 SYDVKM. This CDR3 is built from 14 residues. The CDR3 protein is CASSPTGGNQSQHF. The CDR3, as DNA: TGTGCCAGCAGCCCCACTGGCGGCAATCAGTCCCAGCATTTT.

This clonotype was recorded once. The chain combines TRBV11-3 with TRBJ2-7, with D unresolved. V gave up 9 bases and J gave up 0 bases, with 18 bases separating them. The CDR3 length is 15 residues. Germline V lookup: CDR1 SGHNT, CDR2 YENEEA. The CDR3 DNA is TGTGCCAGTAGTTTAGTGGCGAGTGGCTCCTACGAGCAGTACTTC. This sequence encodes CASSLVASGSYEQYF.

In the case of this clonotype: The junction and the germline gene differ at one end; a read error may be behind it. The chain couples TRBV29-1 to TRBJ2-6; TRBD1 might be the D (5 bases). Germline CDR1 and CDR2: SQVTM and ANQGSEA. The CDR3 extends over 15 amino acids. CDR3 nucleotides: TGCAGCGTTATCAGGGCGGTCTCTGGGGCCAACGTCCTGACATTC. Protein sequence: CSVIRAVSGANVLTF.

The sample holds a few counts of this clonotype. This rearrangement joins TRBV20-1 to TRBJ2-3; 10 bases map to TRBD1. Germline V gene data show CDR1 as DFQATT and CDR2 as SNEGSKA (reference sequence). The trim removed 0 bases at V and 4 bases at J, leaving 16 bases unmatched. The CDR3 contains 19 residues. The DNA of the CDR3 is TGCAGTGCTAGAGATCCTGGGACAGGGGCCTTACTAGTGGCAGATACGCAGTATTTT. The encoded protein is CSARDPGTGALLVADTQYF.

Worth noting for this clonotype: The germline gene is not matched at one end of the junction; a read error may be the cause. The chain employs TRBV6-5 and TRBJ1-1, with D hard to call. CDR3 length: 14 residues. Germline V gives CDR1 MNHEY, CDR2 SVGAGI. CDR3 residues: CASRPVVGNTDAFF. For the CDR3, the DNA is TGTGCCAGCAGACCTGTTGTGGGGAACACTGATGCTTTCTTT.

To note about this clonotype: Germline and junction disagree at one end, which may indicate a read error. The chain combines TRBV29-1 with TRBJ2-7; D gene uncertain. CDR1 and CDR2 (germline): SQVTM, ANQGSEA. This CDR3 comprises 11 residues. CDR3: CSLLDPGEQYF. The CDR3 nucleotides read TGTAGCCTATTGGACCCGGGCGAGCAGTACTTC.

Remarks on this clonotype: At one end, the junction sequence differs from germline, possibly due to a read error. The V gene is TRBV28, the J gene TRBJ2-5; perhaps TRBD1 as D (6 bases). The CDR3 totals 14 residues. Germline values: CDR1 MDHEN, CDR2 SYDVKM. Here the CDR3 reads CASSRRGSGEIQYF. The CDR3 DNA reads as TGTGCCAGCAGTCGAAGGGGGAGTGGAGAGATCCAGTACTTC.

Regarding this clonotype: A single base separates this from a much larger clone, so it may be a read error. This chain links TRBV28 with TRBJ1-5, with D unclear. The CDR3 has 15 amino acids. Germline CDR1 is MDHEN and CDR2 is SYDVKM. The ends were cut back, 7 bases at V and 3 bases at J, with 16 bases in the middle. The CDR3 sequence: CASILGQAHNQPQHF. The CDR3 bases are TGTGCCAGCATCTTGGGCCAGGCTCACAATCAGCCCCAGCATTTT. Using reference TRBV28 and TRBJ1-5 for the parts outside the CDR3, the full variable domain is DVKVTQSSRYLVKRTGEKVFLECVQDMDHENMFWYRQDPGLGLRLIYFSYDVKMKEKGDIPEGYSVSREKKERFSLILESASTNQTSMYLCASILGQAHNQPQHFGDGTRLSIL.

As for this clonotype: An end of the junction does not agree with germline; a read error may underlie this. This chain links TRBV28 with TRBJ1-2, with TRBD1 matching over 9 bases. The CDR3 is 15 amino acids. Looked up from germline, CDR1 is MDHEN and CDR2 is SYDVKM. The CDR3 here is CVSSKTRDRDYGYTF. In DNA, the CDR3 is TGTGTCAGCAGCAAGACTCGGGACAGGGATTATGGCTACACCTTC.

Regarding this clonotype: A much larger clone sits a single nucleotide away, making a read error possible. The V and J genes are TRBV10-3 and TRBJ2-1; 10 bases match TRBD2. The CDR3 totals 17 residues. Germline CDR1 reads ENHRY; CDR2 reads SYGVKD. The CDR3 region is CAISAPRRTSGNYDQFF. In DNA, the CDR3 is TGTGCCATCAGTGCGCCCCGCCGAACTAGCGGGAATTATGATCAGTTCTTC.

A word on this clonotype: At one end the junction does not follow the germline gene, possibly because of a read error. This chain connects TRBV4-1 to TRBJ1-1; 8 bases line up with TRBD1. Germline V gene data show CDR1 as MGHRA and CDR2 as YSYEKL. The CDR3 extends over 15 amino acids. CDR3 in amino acids: CASSQDRGRLAETFF. DNA for the CDR3: TGCGCCAGCAGCCAAGACAGGGGGCGGTTAGCTGAAACTTTCTTT.

In the case of this clonotype: The missing conserved phenylalanine or tryptophan at the end of this CDR3 makes a read error likely. V is TRBV10-2 and J is TRBJ2-3; D is unclear. The CDR3 contains 17 residues. V lost 2 bases and J lost 2, with 17 bases in between. Per the germline V gene, CDR1 is WSHSY and CDR2 is SAAADI. CDR3 region: CASSEPRTRSNTDTQYS. CDR3 in DNA: TGCGCCAGCAGTGAGCCTCGAACCCGTTCTAACACAGATACGCAGTATTCT.

The gene calls are TRBV5-4 and TRBJ2-3; D is tentatively TRBD1 or TRBD2 (7 bases each). Germline V gene lookup returns CDR1 SGHNT and CDR2 YYREEE (reference sequence). The CDR3 is made up of 15 amino acids. V lost 8 bases, J lost 5 bases, and 21 bases lay in between. In DNA, the CDR3 is TGTGCCAGTAGCCAGGGGGGGAGGGCCATAGATACGCAGTATTTT. Its protein is CASSQGGRAIDTQYF.

The CDR3 loop reads CASSVGLAGGPGLTDTQYF. The CDR3 bases are TGTGCCAGCAGCGTAGGACTAGCGGGAGGGCCGGGCCTCACAGATACGCAGTATTTT. This chain connects TRBV9 to TRBJ2-3; 14 positions agree with TRBD2. Germline V gene sequence: CDR1 SGDLS, CDR2 YYNGEE. The CDR3 totals 19 residues. Trimming cost V 0 bases and J 2 bases; bases outside gene matches: 8.

Of note for this clonotype: It may be a read error: a sequence one base away is much more abundant. The chain is built from TRBV7-8 and TRBJ2-7; D is undetermined. This CDR3 has 12 amino acids. Germline CDR1 and CDR2: SGHVS and FQNEAQ. DNA for the CDR3: TGTGCCAGCAGCTTAGACTTGGACGAGCAGAACTTC. Translating it yields CASSLDLDEQNF. Variable domain in full (rest from reference TRBV7-8 and TRBJ2-7): GAGVSQSPRYKVAKRGQDVALRCDPISGHVSLFWYQQALGQGPEFLTYFQNEAQLDKSGLPSDRFFAERPEGSVSTLKIQRTQQEDSAVYLCASSLDLDEQNFGPGTRLTVT.

The chain couples TRBV24-1 to TRBJ2-2, with TRBD2 matching over 10 bases. V trimming: 3 bases; J trimming: 2 bases; junction bases outside the gene matches: 5. CDR3 length equals 17 residues. Germline assignment: CDR1 KGHDR and CDR2 SFDVKD. CDR3 nucleotides: TGTGCCACCAGTGATCTGACTAGCGGGTTTAACACCGGGGAGCTGTTTTTT. Its protein is CATSDLTSGFNTGELFF.

About this clonotype itself: A much larger clone differs by one base, so this may be a read error. The CDR3 DNA is TGCAGTGCTAGCAGTAGGAGGGTTGCCGGGGAGCTGTTTTTT. This codes for CSASSRRVAGELFF. The chain joins TRBV20-1 to TRBJ2-2; D is perhaps TRBD2 (6 bases). The CDR3 covers 14 residues. Germline loops: CDR1 DFQATT, CDR2 SNEGSKA (reference sequence). The V and J ends lost 3 bases and 6 bases respectively, with 14 bases between them.

This clonotype occurred once. A junction boundary mismatches the germline segment, possibly from a read error. The chain carries TRBV5-1 and TRBJ2-7, with 10 positions matching TRBD1. This CDR3 is built from 15 residues. In germline, CDR1 is SGHRS, CDR2 YFSETQ. The CDR3 spells CVSSLVGGQGNEEYF. The CDR3 nucleotides are TGCGTCAGCAGCTTGGTTGGGGGACAGGGGAACGAAGAGTACTTC.

Concerning this clonotype itself: No conserved phenylalanine or tryptophan ends this CDR3, so it is likely a read error. The chain carries TRBV5-1 and TRBJ2-3, with 9 positions matching TRBD2. The CDR3 is 14 residues long. J gave up 5 bases and V 4 bases, and 5 bases lay outside the gene matches. CDR1 and CDR2 (germline): SGHRS, YFSETQ. In nucleotides, the CDR3 is TGCGCCAGCAGCGGCCTAGCGGGGAGAGATACGCAGTATGTT. Its protein is CASSGLAGRDTQYV.

This clonotype was recorded a few times. A much larger clonotype is one base distant, so this may be a read error. The CDR3 carries no conserved terminal phenylalanine or tryptophan, so it likely arises from a read error. This chain joins TRBV6-1 and TRBJ1-6; D is uncertain. Germline CDR1 and CDR2: MNHNS and SASEGT. V was trimmed by 10 bases and J by 7 bases, leaving 14 bases between them. The CDR3 extends over 13 amino acids. The CDR3 region has the DNA TGTGCCACTGCTGCTTCGCTGAATTCACCCCTCCACCTT. This encodes CATAASLNSPLHL.